Detailed here is one T cell receptor (beta chain). The antigen is undetermined. CDR1 and CDR2 (germline): LNHDA, SQIVND (reference sequence). CDR3 length: 11 residues. Trimming pared 4 bases from V and 7 bases from J, leaving 8 bases between. The primer mix had 60 Vbeta and 13 Jbeta primers. Only in-frame clones appear in the TCRdb table, and some are missing; sequencing was by immunoSEQ multiplex PCR. This sample has approximately 140,000 clones, with around 71% found just once. This sample is part of a study of cytomegalovirus exposure and HLA in healthy donors. General study points: Later analysis identified a missense DCLRE1C variant that was linked to TCR beta V- and J-gene trimming.

The clonotype comes from a woman aged 55 to 70 in good health and CMV-seropositive. Sequencing input: PBMCs. The chain carries TRBV19 and TRBJ2-7; D unresolved. This CDR3 is CASSRADEQYF. Written as DNA, the CDR3 is TGTGCCAGTAGTAGGGCTGATGAGCAGTACTTC. Variable domain in full (rest from reference TRBV19 and TRBJ2-7): DGGITQSPKYLFRKEGQNVTLSCEQNLNHDAMYWYRQDPGQGLRLIYYSQIVNDFQKGDIAEGYSVSREKKESFPLTVTSAQKNPTAFYLCASSRADEQYFGPGTRLTVT.